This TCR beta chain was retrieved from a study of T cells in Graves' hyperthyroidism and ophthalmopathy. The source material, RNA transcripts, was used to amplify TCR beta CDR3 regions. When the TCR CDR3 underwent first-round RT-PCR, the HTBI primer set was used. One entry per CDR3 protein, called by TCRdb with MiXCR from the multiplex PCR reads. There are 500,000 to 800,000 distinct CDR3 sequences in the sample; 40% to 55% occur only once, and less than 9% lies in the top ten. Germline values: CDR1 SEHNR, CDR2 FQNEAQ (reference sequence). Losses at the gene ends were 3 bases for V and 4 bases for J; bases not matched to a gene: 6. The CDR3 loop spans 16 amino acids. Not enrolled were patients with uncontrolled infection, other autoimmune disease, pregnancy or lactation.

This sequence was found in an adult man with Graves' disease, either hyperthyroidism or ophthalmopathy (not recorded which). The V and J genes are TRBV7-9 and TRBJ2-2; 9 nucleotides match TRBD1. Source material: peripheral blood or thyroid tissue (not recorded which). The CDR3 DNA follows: TGTGCCAGCAGCTTCGATGGACAGGGGTCCACCGGGGAGCTGTTTTTT. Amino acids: CASSFDGQGSTGELFF.